This T cell receptor beta chain was retrieved from a study of sequential checkpoint blockade in melanoma. Study-level background: Arm A got nivolumab then ipilimumab; arm B the reverse, 1:1. About two dozen patients had matched tumor biopsies before treatment and at week 13 after nivolumab or ipilimumab alone. Notes on the study in general: PD-L1 staining and CD8+ counts, not mutational load, tracked tumor T-cell clonality.

Treatment: randomized to nivolumab then ipilimumab (arm A) or the reverse (arm B). The data were produced by immunoSEQ multiplex PCR, yet TCRdb's version contains in-frame clones alone and is incomplete. The profile shows 9,000 to 9,500 clones, 25% to 30% of them singletons. This CDR3 region has 15 residues. Germline loops: CDR1 SGHNT, CDR2 YENEEA. V lost 4 bases and J 2 bases, leaving 14 bases between the germline ends. A remark on this clone: Its target is not known.

The V call is TRBV11-3, the J call TRBJ1-2, with D uncertain. The sequenced sample was tumor tissue (inferred from file names), obtained from a patient given nivolumab and ipilimumab in sequence. The sequence came from a human donor with melanoma. The CDR3 nucleotides are TGTGCCAGCAGCTCTTTAACGGCAGCCAACTATGGCTACACCTTC. This codes for CASSSLTAANYGYTF.